The 5 T cell receptor beta chains in this list originate from one sample, sequenced in a study of blood T cell repertoires in COVID-19 (TCRdb year 2020). The library was obtained by the immunoSEQ multiplex PCR assay. Here the immuneACCESS table is served through TCRdb, limited to in-frame sequences with V and J called. Missing clones are a known gap in these copies; in checked studies unresolved V genes cover under half, and the rest lacks a known reason. The sample yields 80,000 or so clones; approximately 85% were counted once. Around 9.6% of the sample is held by the ten biggest clonotypes. Sequenced: peripheral blood. Receptors originate from a man in his forties or fifties with COVID-19, enrolled during active disease.

Remarks on this clone: The junction does not match germline at one end; this may be a read error. The chain is built from TRBV30 and TRBJ1-3; a possible D gene is TRBD1 (5 bases). Germline lookup yields CDR1 GTSNPN and CDR2 SVGIG (reference sequence). The CDR3 has 14 residues. The CDR3 bases are TGTGCCTGGAGTCACTTGGGGGGGGGAAGCACCATATATTTT. Its protein product is CAWSHLGGGSTIYF.

The chain employs TRBV24-1 and TRBJ2-2; the D gene is possibly TRBD1 (5 bases). V lost 5 bases to trimming and J lost 2 bases, with 14 bases between them. The CDR3 consists of 16 residues. The germline gives CDR1 KGHDR, CDR2 SFDVKD. CDR3 nucleotide sequence: TGTGCCACCAGTGCTCCGCGAGGACAAAACACCGGGGAGCTGTTTTTT. It encodes CATSAPRGQNTGELFF.

The chain links TRBV27 to TRBJ1-6; 8 bases align to TRBD1. Germline CDR1 and CDR2: MNHEY and SMNVEV (reference sequence). The junction had 11 bases not matched to a gene; V was cut back by 7 bases and J by 6 bases. This CDR3 region has 16 residues. In DNA, the CDR3 is TGTGCCAGCACTAAGCTCGGACAGGGTGGTAATTCACCCCTCCACTTT. This encodes CASTKLGQGGNSPLHF.

The chain is built from TRBV2 and TRBJ2-3; D may be TRBD1 (6 bases). Germline CDR1 reads SNHLY; CDR2 reads FYNNEI. V lost 8 bases, J lost 3 bases, and 12 bases lay in between. The CDR3 length is 13 residues. The CDR3 DNA reads TGTGCCAGCCGGGACACAGGGACAGATACGCAGTATTTT. As protein: CASRDTGTDTQYF. The whole variable domain, filled in from reference TRBV2 and TRBJ2-3, reads EPEVTQTPSHQVTQMGQEVILRCVPISNHLYFYWYRQILGQKVEFLVSFYNNEISEKSEIFDDQFSVERPDGSNFTLKIRSTKLEDSAMYFCASRDTGTDTQYFGPGTRLTVL.

This chain uses TRBV9 with TRBJ2-7; possibly TRBD1 for D (5 bases). The germline V gene has CDR1 SGDLS and CDR2 YYNGEE. This CDR3 contains 14 residues. V lost 4 bases to trimming and J lost 2 bases, with 13 bases between them. The CDR3 spells CASSSQAGTYEQYF. CDR3 DNA sequence: TGTGCCAGCAGCTCTCAGGCAGGGACCTACGAGCAGTACTTC.